These 10 T cell receptor beta chains came from one sample sequenced in a study of blood T cell repertoires in COVID-19. Profiled with immunoSEQ multiplex PCR; TCRdb holds only in-frame clones, not every one. The sample contains 150,000 to 200,000 clones, approximately 80% of which appear only once. The material sequenced was PBMCs or T cells enriched from blood (not recorded which). All receptors come from a man aged 55 to 70 who had been exposed to COVID-19.

The chain has TRBV27 and TRBJ2-7, with D unclear. Germline V gene lookup returns CDR1 MNHEY and CDR2 SMNVEV (reference sequence). The CDR3 consists of 14 residues. The V end lost 5 bases, the J end lost 6 bases, and 17 bases lay between the germline ends. The CDR3 DNA follows: TGTGCCAGCAGTCCACTTTCCCTGAGGCTCGAGCAGTACTTC. Protein sequence: CASSPLSLRLEQYF.

This chain connects TRBV24-1 to TRBJ2-7; possible D gene TRBD2, 6 bases. The CDR3 has 15 amino acids. Germline V gene sequence: CDR1 KGHDR, CDR2 SFDVKD. The V gene lost 4 bases and the J gene lost 1 base, with 13 bases spanning the gap. CDR3 protein: CATSDPSLASYEQYF. CDR3 coding DNA: TGTGCCACCAGTGACCCTAGCCTAGCGTCCTACGAGCAGTACTTC.

The V and J genes are TRBV11-3 and TRBJ2-1; TRBD2 matches at 9 bases. Unmatched junction bases numbered 10, after V lost 5 bases and J lost 8 bases. The V gene's germline CDR1 is SGHNT and CDR2 YENEEA. The CDR3 contains 15 residues. CDR3 DNA sequence: TGTGCCAGCAGCCCCGGTGCTAGCGGGACACATGAGCAGTTCTTC. This translates into CASSPGASGTHEQFF.

This clone was observed a single time. J is TRBJ1-2 and V is TRBV18; D perhaps matches TRBD1 (6 bases). Trimming left V 3 bases short and J 4 bases short, with 9 bases between. The germline gives CDR1 KGHSH, CDR2 LQKENI. The CDR3 is made up of 13 amino acids. This CDR3 is CASSPGHVYGYTF. CDR3 bases: TGTGCCAGCTCACCGGGACACGTCTATGGCTACACCTTC.

In this sample, this clone turned up once. The rearrangement uses TRBV11-3 and TRBJ2-7; D may be TRBD2 (5 bases). The CDR3 contains 15 residues. Per germline, CDR1 SGHNT and CDR2 YENEEA. With 3 bases removed from V and 4 bases from J, the gap between germline ends came to 16 bases. CDR3 loop: CASSFETRVGYEQYF. Here the CDR3 DNA reads TGTGCCAGCAGCTTCGAGACGAGGGTGGGGTACGAGCAGTACTTC.

This clone was seen at least ten times. V is TRBV4-1 and J is TRBJ1-4; 7 bases map to TRBD1. V lost 3 bases and J lost 3; bases outside the gene matches: 7. CDR1 is MGHRA and CDR2 is YSYEKL in the germline V gene. CDR3 length: 16 amino acids. The CDR3 loop is CASSHNPGQPNEKLFF. Written as DNA, the CDR3 is TGCGCCAGCAGCCACAATCCGGGACAGCCTAATGAAAAACTGTTTTTT.

V usage is TRBV29-1 and J usage is TRBJ2-5; possibly TRBD1 for D (5 bases). Per the germline V gene, CDR1 is SQVTM and CDR2 is ANQGSEA. V was cut by 6 bases and J by 4 bases, with 15 bases left in between. This CDR3 is 13 amino acids long. CDR3 DNA: TGCAGCGTGTTATTGGGGCCAGGAGAGACCCAGTACTTC. Translation: CSVLLGPGETQYF. The complete variable domain, with remaining parts taken from reference TRBV29-1 and TRBJ2-5, reads SAVISQKPSRDICQRGTSLTIQCQVDSQVTMMFWYRQQPGQSLTLIATANQGSEATYESGFVIDKFPISRPNLTFSTLTVSNMSPEDSSIYLCSVLLGPGETQYFGPGTRLLVL.

The table lists this clone with a count of one. The chain uses TRBV10-3 and TRBJ2-7; D is uncertain. V was shortened by 6 bases and J by 5 bases, with 14 bases between the two germline ends. This CDR3 has 13 amino acids. The germline CDR1 and CDR2 sequences are ENHRY and SYGVKD. The CDR3 protein is CAIRNVSPDEQYF. For the CDR3, the DNA is TGTGCCATCAGAAACGTCTCACCGGACGAGCAGTACTTC.

This chain uses TRBV10-3 with TRBJ1-1, with TRBD1 matching over 9 bases. J gave up 4 bases and V 2 bases, and 11 bases lay outside the gene matches. The CDR3 is made up of 17 amino acids. Per the germline V gene, CDR1 is ENHRY and CDR2 is SYGVKD. In DNA, the CDR3 is TGTGCCATCAGTGAGCCCCCCCCCGGGACAGGGACCACTGAAGCTTTCTTT. Amino acid sequence: CAISEPPPGTGTTEAFF.

This sequence joins TRBV9 and TRBJ1-2, with TRBD1 identical over 7 bases. CDR3 size: 11 residues. The germline CDR1 and CDR2 sequences are SGDLS and YYNGEE. Losses at the gene ends were 7 bases for V and 4 bases for J; bases not matched to a gene: 1. The CDR3 DNA reads as TGTGCCAGCGGACAGGCCTATGGCTACACCTTC. Translating it yields CASGQAYGYTF.